A selection of T cell receptor beta chains follows, all from one sample in a study of metastatic and nonmetastatic thyroid tumors. TCRdb re-called the PCR reads via MiXCR. The sample consists of around 4,500 clones, roughly 15% of them appearing once. Sequencing used adjacent normal tissue. The receptors stem from a female donor with papillary thyroid cancer or a benign thyroid nodule (not recorded which). Some clones in this sample may be carry-over from other donors' samples. Both conserved end residues are part of each CDR3. The D gene is left open where the match is weak. Rows give clone size only sometimes, using once, few, many, or a class for an expanded clone.

CDR3	DNA	J	size	D	V
CASSYGQFTGELFF	TGTGCCAGCAGTTACGGACAGTTCACCGGGGAGCTGTTTTTT	TRBJ2-2	.	.	TRBV12-3/TRBV12-4
CSATRTSGDTDTQYF	TGCAGTGCTACCCGGACTAGCGGGGACACAGATACGCAGTATTTT	TRBJ2-3	medium-sized	TRBD2	TRBV20-1
CVSSPPGAYSSCNERFF	TGTGTCAGTAGTCCGCCCGGGGCGTATAGCTCCTGCAATGAGCGGTTCTTC	TRBJ2-1	.	.	TRBV19
CSARDSGRYQPQHF	TGCAGTGCTAGAGATTCTGGTCGTTATCAGCCCCAGCATTTT	TRBJ1-5	medium-sized	.	TRBV20-1
CASMGGDMYYEQYF	TGTGCCAGCATGGGTGGGGACATGTACTACGAGCAGTACTTC	TRBJ2-7	.	.	TRBV6-1
CASSHRASGDNVLTF	TGTGCCAGCAGTCACAGAGCCTCTGGGGACAACGTCCTGACTTTC	TRBJ2-6	.	.	TRBV6-5
CASRQTQSRDRGRSLRAFF	TGTGCCAGCAGACAAACCCAGTCCCGGGACAGGGGGCGAAGTTTGCGAGCTTTCTTT	TRBJ1-1	medium-sized	TRBD1	TRBV6-4
CASVPGTENTEAFF	TGTGCCAGCGTACCCGGGACAGAGAACACTGAAGCTTTCTTT	TRBJ1-1	.	TRBD1	TRBV12-3/TRBV12-4
CASSLNGGANTEAFF	TGTGCCAGCAGCTTGAACGGGGGCGCGAACACTGAAGCTTTCTTT	TRBJ1-1	.	.	TRBV11-2
CASSERTAGELFF	TGTGCCAGCAGTGAAAGGACAGCTGGGGAGCTGTTTTTT	TRBJ2-2	medium-sized	.	TRBV2
CASSLYGVRGFTEAFF	TGTGCCAGCAGCTTATATGGTGTCAGGGGATTTACTGAGGCTTTCTTT	TRBJ1-1	.	.	TRBV11-1
CASSADRVNQPQHF	TGTGCCAGCAGTGCGGACAGGGTTAATCAGCCCCAGCATTTT	TRBJ1-5	few	TRBD1	TRBV2